These 25 T cell receptor beta chains were sequenced from one sample in a study of spatial heterogeneity in lung cancer. MiXCR, run by TCRdb on the 5' RACE reads, gives a single entry per CDR3 protein. The profile covers around 7,700 distinct CDR3 sequences, with 15% appearing a single time and roughly 16% taken by the ten largest. Time point denoted: sample taken at primary tumor resection. Sample: normal lung tissue next to the tumor, taken at surgery. The receptors were gathered from a male donor with early-stage non-small cell lung cancer.

The chain has TRBV5-1 and TRBJ2-3, with D tentatively TRBD1 (6 bases). Trimming left V 3 bases short and J 2 bases short, with 16 bases between. The CDR3 consists of 16 residues. Looked up from germline, CDR1 is SGHRS and CDR2 is YFSETQ. The CDR3 reads CASSSQTGSYTDTQYF. CDR3 DNA: TGCGCCAGCAGCTCACAAACAGGGAGCTACACAGATACGCAGTATTTT.

V gene TRBV28 combines with J gene TRBJ2-3, with TRBD1 identical over 9 bases. Germline-derived CDR1 and CDR2 are MDHEN and SYDVKM. CDR3 size: 16 residues. Trimming cost V 5 bases and J 1 base; bases outside gene matches: 7. CDR3 coding DNA: TGTGCCAGCAGTCCCCAGGGACAGGGCGGCACAGATACGCAGTATTTT. It translates to CASSPQGQGGTDTQYF. The whole variable domain, remainder taken from reference TRBV28 and TRBJ2-3, is DVKVTQSSRYLVKRTGEKVFLECVQDMDHENMFWYRQDPGLGLRLIYFSYDVKMKEKGDIPEGYSVSREKKERFSLILESASTNQTSMYLCASSPQGQGGTDTQYFGPGTRLTVL.

This clonotype was counted between two and nine times. This chain joins TRBV2 and TRBJ1-5; D gene unclear. Germline-derived CDR1 and CDR2 are SNHLY and FYNNEI. V was pared by 5 bases and J by 3 bases, with 11 bases between. The CDR3 consists of 14 residues. The CDR3 sequence is CASSMKVNNQPQHF. CDR3 nucleotide sequence: TGTGCCAGCAGTATGAAGGTTAACAATCAGCCCCAGCATTTT.

This clonotype was counted at least ten times. V gene TRBV11-2 combines with J gene TRBJ1-2; 8 bases map to TRBD1. Germline lookup yields CDR1 SGHAT and CDR2 FQNNGV. The CDR3 runs 13 residues. J was trimmed by 8 bases and V by 1 base; bases with no gene match: 3. The DNA of the CDR3 is TGTGCCAGCAGCTTAGGGACAGGGCACGGCTACACCTTC. Residues: CASSLGTGHGYTF.

The CDR3 loop reads CASSVWSESPVETQYF. As DNA, the CDR3 is TGTGCCAGCAGCGTATGGAGCGAGTCTCCGGTGGAGACCCAGTACTTC. The chain recombines TRBV9 with TRBJ2-5; D is undetermined. Germline-derived CDR1 and CDR2 are SGDLS and YYNGEE. The CDR3 runs 16 residues. V gave up 1 base and J gave up 5 bases, with 18 bases separating them.

The CDR3 nucleotides are TGTGCCAGCAGCCCGGGACAGGTACTTAACTCCTACAATGAGCAGTTCTTC. Its translation: CASSPGQVLNSYNEQFF. The chain is built from TRBV6-2 or TRBV6-3 and TRBJ2-1, with TRBD1 matching over 8 bases. Germline V gene sequence: CDR1 MNHEY, CDR2 SVGEGT. CDR3 length: 17 amino acids. Trimming cost V 6 bases and J 0 bases; bases outside gene matches: 10.

This clonotype was seen a few times. This sequence joins TRBV5-1 and TRBJ2-3, with TRBD2 identical over 7 bases. The V gene end was trimmed by 4 bases and the J gene end by 3 bases; junction bases not matched to a gene: 2. The germline gives CDR1 SGHRS, CDR2 YFSETQ. The CDR3 is made up of 13 amino acids. CDR3 amino acids: CASSLGGTDTQYF. The CDR3 DNA follows: TGCGCCAGCAGCCTGGGGGGGACAGATACGCAGTATTTT.

The rearrangement uses TRBV11-2 and TRBJ1-3; TRBD1 might be the D (5 bases). Germline CDR1 is SGHAT and CDR2 is FQNNGV. V shed 4 bases and J shed 0 bases, with 7 bases lying between them. The CDR3 sequence is 14 residues long. This chain's CDR3 is CASSSDISGNTIYF. The CDR3 bases are TGTGCCAGCAGCTCGGACATCTCTGGAAACACCATATATTTT.

At least ten counts were recorded for this clonotype. The chain uses TRBV7-6 and TRBJ1-1; D is unresolved. The V gene's germline CDR1 is SGHVS and CDR2 FNYEAQ. The CDR3 consists of 17 residues. V was clipped by 4 bases and J by 1 base, with 19 bases between them. This CDR3 is CASSSSIDPAENTEAFF. The CDR3 coding sequence is TGTGCCAGCAGCTCGTCCATCGATCCGGCAGAGAACACTGAAGCTTTCTTT.

To note about this clonotype: Germline is not matched at one junction end, which may reflect a read error. The chain is built from TRBV24-1 and TRBJ1-1; D not resolved. CDR3 size: 14 residues. Germline values: CDR1 KGHDR, CDR2 SFDVKD. CDR3: CPTSDPSRDTEAFF. CDR3 sequence (DNA): TGTCCCACCAGTGACCCCTCGAGGGACACTGAAGCTTTCTTT.

This clonotype was observed a handful of times. V usage is TRBV5-1 and J usage is TRBJ2-2; TRBD2 matches at 8 bases. The CDR3 sequence is 15 residues long. Germline V lookup: CDR1 SGHRS, CDR2 YFSETQ. V dropped 4 bases and J dropped 6; count of bases not matched to a gene: 8. CDR3 sequence reads: CASSPPGGGPGELFF. CDR3 DNA: TGCGCCAGCAGCCCCCCAGGCGGGGGGCCCGGGGAGCTGTTTTTT.

The J gene is TRBJ2-7, the V gene TRBV14; either TRBD1 or TRBD2 may fit D (5 bases each). The V end was cut by 5 bases, the J end by 2 bases, with 10 bases between. CDR3 size: 13 residues. Looked up from germline, CDR1 is SGHDN and CDR2 is FVKESK. Here the CDR3 reads CASSDGTAYEQYF. DNA for the CDR3: TGTGCCAGCAGCGACGGGACGGCCTACGAGCAGTACTTC. The full variable domain, with the rest looked up from reference TRBV14 and TRBJ2-7, is EAGVTQFPSHSVIEKGQTVTLRCDPISGHDNLYWYRRVMGKEIKFLLHFVKESKQDESGMPNNRFLAERTGGTYSTLKVQPAELEDSGVYFCASSDGTAYEQYFGPGTRLTVT.

The V gene is TRBV20-1, the J gene TRBJ2-7; perhaps D is TRBD1 or TRBD2 (5 bases each). Germline V lookup: CDR1 DFQATT, CDR2 SNEGSKA (reference sequence). V shed 6 bases and J shed 6 bases, with 12 bases lying between them. The CDR3 runs to 11 residues. CDR3 region: CSAAGGGEQYF. The CDR3, as DNA: TGCAGTGCAGCAGGTGGGGGCGAGCAGTACTTC.

This clonotype is termed medium-sized. The chain links TRBV7-9 to TRBJ2-3; D may be TRBD1 (6 bases). The germline gives CDR1 SEHNR, CDR2 FQNEAQ (reference sequence). The V end was cut by 4 bases, the J end by 6 bases, with 11 bases between. CDR3 length: 13 residues. CDR3 nucleotides: TGTGCCAGCAGCTCAGTCACAGGGGATACGCAGTATTTT. Its translation is CASSSVTGDTQYF.

As for this clonotype: This may be a read error: a much more frequent sequence differs by one nucleotide. The chain joins TRBV5-1 to TRBJ1-3, with D perhaps matching TRBD1 (6 bases). The CDR3 is 17 residues long. Trimming shortened V by 0 bases and J by 2 bases, and 15 bases separated the two germline ends. The germline V gene encodes CDR1 SGHRS and CDR2 YFSETQ. CDR3 region: CASSLAQGSGAGNTIYF. CDR3 DNA sequence: TGCGCCAGCAGCTTGGCCCAAGGGTCAGGGGCTGGAAACACCATATATTTT. The whole variable domain, filled in from reference TRBV5-1 and TRBJ1-3, reads KAGVTQTPRYLIKTRGQQVTLSCSPISGHRSVSWYQQTPGQGLQFLFEYFSETQRNKGNFPGRFSGRQFSNSRSEMNVSTLELGDSALYLCASSLAQGSGAGNTIYFGEGSWLTVV.

The chain is built from TRBV20-1 and TRBJ2-1, with a possible D match to TRBD1 (6 bases). CDR3 length: 14 amino acids. The germline V and J ends were trimmed by 4 bases and 7 bases, with 17 bases remaining between them. CDR1 is DFQATT and CDR2 is SNEGSKA in the germline V gene (reference sequence). CDR3 region: CSAKNFRGRNEQFF. The CDR3 DNA is TGCAGTGCTAAAAACTTCAGGGGTCGAAATGAGCAGTTCTTC.

This clonotype is medium-sized within its sample. The gene calls are TRBV6-5 and TRBJ1-1; no reliable D call. The length of the CDR3 is 13 residues. Deletions cut 0 bases from V and 4 bases from J, with 6 bases between. Per germline, CDR1 MNHEY and CDR2 SVGAGI. CDR3 DNA: TGTGCCAGCAGTTACTCAGGGTTCACTGAAGCTTTCTTT. The encoded protein is CASSYSGFTEAFF.

This clonotype has a handful of counts. The chain recombines TRBV20-1 with TRBJ2-5, with 9 bases lining up with TRBD1. Germline CDR1 DFQATT, CDR2 SNEGSKA (reference sequence). CDR3 size: 15 residues. The V gene end was trimmed by 5 bases and the J gene end by 1 base; junction bases not matched to a gene: 8. Written as DNA, the CDR3 is TGCAGTGCTTCACAGGGGGCGACTACCCAAGAGACCCAGTACTTC. This translates into CSASQGATTQETQYF.

The chain carries TRBV15 and TRBJ1-5, with D tentatively TRBD1 (5 bases). Germline CDR1 reads LNHNV; CDR2 reads YYDKDF (reference sequence). The CDR3 has 16 residues. Trimming left V 0 bases short and J 6 bases short, with 15 bases between. The CDR3 spells CATSRDWRGGAQPQHF. CDR3 nucleotide sequence: TGTGCCACCAGCAGAGATTGGCGGGGCGGGGCTCAGCCCCAGCATTTT. The whole variable domain, filled in from reference TRBV15 and TRBJ1-5, reads DAMVIQNPRYQVTQFGKPVTLSCSQTLNHNVMYWYQQKSSQAPKLLFHYYDKDFNNEADTPDNFQSRRPNTSFCFLDIRSPGLGDTAMYLCATSRDWRGGAQPQHFGDGTRLSIL.

The chain joins TRBV5-6 to TRBJ2-7; D is possibly TRBD1 (6 bases). Deletions cut 4 bases from V and 6 bases from J, with 14 bases between. Per germline, CDR1 SGHDT and CDR2 YYEEEE. This CDR3 region has 13 residues. The CDR3 DNA sequence: TGTGCCAGCAGCGCCGGGACAAAGATCGAGCAGTACTTC. Its protein product is CASSAGTKIEQYF.

The chain couples TRBV12-3 or TRBV12-4 to TRBJ2-7; 8 positions match TRBD2. The length of the CDR3 is 14 residues. The ends lost 2 bases at V and 3 bases at J; junction bases unmatched: 3. The CDR3 coding sequence is TGTGCCAGCAGTTTACGGGGGGGAGTCTACGAGCAGTACTTC. It specifies CASSLRGGVYEQYF.

CDR3 region: CASSLGGQGSPLHF. DNA of the CDR3: TGTGCCAGCAGCTTAGGGGGACAGGGGTCACCCCTCCACTTT. The gene calls are TRBV7-9 and TRBJ1-6; 10 bases are shared with TRBD1. Germline V gives CDR1 SEHNR, CDR2 FQNEAQ (reference sequence). CDR3 length: 14 residues. With V trimmed by 1 base and J by 10 bases, 1 base remained unmatched.

V is TRBV30 and J is TRBJ1-2; no clear D gene. The CDR3 loop spans 13 amino acids. The germline V and J ends were trimmed by 0 bases and 4 bases, with 9 bases remaining between them. Germline V gene lookup returns CDR1 GTSNPN and CDR2 SVGIG (reference sequence). CDR3 DNA: TGTGCCTGGAGTGTAGTCGGAGCCTATGGCTACACCTTC. It is translated as CAWSVVGAYGYTF.

The gene calls are TRBV27 and TRBJ2-5, with a tentative D call TRBD1 (6 bases). V dropped 6 bases and J dropped 1 base, with 12 bases sitting between them. The germline gives CDR1 MNHEY, CDR2 SMNVEV (reference sequence). This CDR3 contains 14 residues. CDR3 in DNA: TGTGCCAGCAGCCAAGACAGGCGCCAAGAGACCCAGTACTTC. Translated: CASSQDRRQETQYF.

This chain connects TRBV7-9 to TRBJ1-6, with D unclear. Germline-derived CDR1 and CDR2 are SEHNR and FQNEAQ (reference sequence). This CDR3 comprises 14 residues. DNA of the CDR3: TGTGCGGTGGAGGGCGAGTCTGGAAGATCACCCCTCCACTTT. Residues: CAVEGESGRSPLHF.